Listed here are 23 T cell receptor beta chains from one sample, sequenced in a study of blood T cell repertoires in COVID-19. Method: immunoSEQ multiplex PCR; TCRdb's copy keeps in-frame clones and lacks some. This sample has some 190,000 clones, with around 80% found just once. The material sequenced was PBMCs or T cells enriched from blood (not recorded which). The receptors stem from a woman aged 45-59 years with acute COVID-19.

This chain uses TRBV6-2 or TRBV6-3 with TRBJ1-3; the match to TRBD1 covers 8 bases. Trimming at V came to 6 bases and at J to 1 base, leaving 5 bases not matched to a gene. CDR3 length: 15 residues. Per germline, CDR1 MNHEY and CDR2 SVGEGT. CDR3 sequence: CASSRTGGSGNTIYF. The DNA for the CDR3 is TGTGCCAGCAGCCGCACAGGGGGTTCTGGAAACACCATATATTTT.

The rearrangement uses TRBV6-5 and TRBJ2-4; D is possibly TRBD1 (7 bases). The CDR3 is 14 residues long. Germline V CDR1 and CDR2: MNHEY, SVGAGI. Trimming took off 7 bases at V and 1 base at J, with 11 bases between the two ends. The CDR3 DNA is TGTGCCAGCACCTCAGGGGGGGCCAAAAACATTCAGTACTTC. It specifies CASTSGGAKNIQYF.

The chain employs TRBV24-1 and TRBJ1-4, with 9 bases lining up with TRBD1. The CDR3 has 15 residues. The V gene end was trimmed by 7 bases and the J gene end by 5 bases; junction bases not matched to a gene: 7. Germline loops: CDR1 KGHDR, CDR2 SFDVKD. The CDR3 nucleotides are TGTGCCACCAGCGGACAGGGGACTTCGAATGAAAAACTGTTTTTT. Its translation: CATSGQGTSNEKLFF.

The chain has TRBV3-1 (or the pseudogene TRBV3-2) and TRBJ2-1, with D perhaps TRBD2 (6 bases). The CDR3 spans 15 residues. Trimming removed 1 base from V and 7 bases from J, with 14 bases in between. Germline V gene lookup returns CDR1 LGHDT and CDR2 YNNKEL (reference sequence). CDR3 sequence reads: CASSQVAGMGNEQFF. The CDR3 DNA reads as TGTGCCAGCAGCCAAGTTGCGGGGATGGGGAATGAGCAGTTCTTC.

V usage is TRBV18 and J usage is TRBJ2-2; 7 bases fit TRBD1. In germline, CDR1 is KGHSH, CDR2 LQKENI. V dropped 1 base and J dropped 5; count of bases not matched to a gene: 1. This CDR3 spans 14 amino acids. The CDR3: CASSPLGQTGELFF. The CDR3 bases are TGTGCCAGCTCACCACTGGGACAGACCGGGGAGCTGTTTTTT.

The chain joins TRBV28 to TRBJ1-5, with D tentatively TRBD1 (5 bases). The CDR3 consists of 13 residues. The V and J ends lost 3 bases and 4 bases respectively, with 7 bases between them. Germline V lookup: CDR1 MDHEN, CDR2 SYDVKM. The CDR3 protein is CASSLNRNQPQHF. The CDR3 bases are TGTGCCAGCAGTTTGAACAGGAATCAGCCCCAGCATTTT.

The chain combines TRBV2 with TRBJ1-2, with TRBD1 identical over 7 bases. Losses at the gene ends were 4 bases for V and 4 bases for J; bases not matched to a gene: 15. This CDR3 region has 17 residues. CDR1 is SNHLY and CDR2 is FYNNEI in the germline V gene. CDR3 loop: CASSVRGLTGWAYGYTF. The CDR3 DNA follows: TGTGCCAGCAGTGTGAGGGGACTGACAGGGTGGGCCTATGGCTACACCTTC.

The chain recombines TRBV7-8 with TRBJ2-3; TRBD2 matches at 11 bases. Germline loops: CDR1 SGHVS, CDR2 FQNEAQ. The J segment lost 2 bases and the V segment lost 4 bases, leaving 5 bases of the junction unmatched. This CDR3 region has 16 residues. The CDR3 sequence: CASSSGLAGSTDTQYF. CDR3 DNA sequence: TGTGCCAGCAGCTCCGGACTAGCGGGTTCCACAGATACGCAGTATTTT.

Turning to this clone: The junction shows a germline mismatch at one end, possibly a read error. The rearrangement joins TRBV2 to TRBJ1-2; 10 nucleotides align to TRBD1. The length of the CDR3 is 15 residues. CDR1 and CDR2 from the germline V gene are SNHLY and FYNNEI. The CDR3 region is CASSDLPGTGALRSF. In DNA form, the CDR3 reads TGTGCCAGCAGTGACCTCCCCGGGACAGGGGCCCTTCGGAGCTTC. Complete variable domain (other parts from reference TRBV2 and TRBJ1-2): EPEVTQTPSHQVTQMGQEVILRCVPISNHLYFYWYRQILGQKVEFLVSFYNNEISEKSEIFDDQFSVERPDGSNFTLKIRSTKLEDSAMYFCASSDLPGTGALRSFGSGTRLTVV.

The chain couples TRBV19 to TRBJ1-3; D may be TRBD1 (6 bases). Germline CDR1 reads LNHDA; CDR2 reads SQIVND (reference sequence). The CDR3 runs to 17 residues. The V gene lost 7 bases and the J gene lost 0 bases, with 19 bases spanning the gap. The CDR3 loop is CASTPGQPSYSGNTIYF. As DNA, the CDR3 is TGTGCCAGTACCCCGGGACAACCTTCCTACTCTGGAAACACCATATATTTT.

J is TRBJ2-4 and V is TRBV7-9; 13 bases line up with TRBD2. This CDR3 has 19 amino acids. CDR1 and CDR2 from the germline V gene are SEHNR and FQNEAQ (reference sequence). V was pared by 5 bases and J by 0 bases, with 10 bases of the junction left unmatched. CDR3: CASSHPGLAGRLAKNIQYF. For the CDR3, the DNA is TGTGCCAGCAGCCATCCGGGACTAGCGGGGAGATTAGCCAAAAACATTCAGTACTTC.

The V call is TRBV11-1, the J call TRBJ2-3; a possible D gene is TRBD2 (5 bases). Germline V gene data show CDR1 as SGHAT and CDR2 as FQDESV (reference sequence). The CDR3 is 15 residues long. The V and J ends lost 3 bases and 0 bases respectively, with 10 bases between them. In nucleotides, the CDR3 is TGTGCCAGCAGCTTTAGAGCGGCCAGCACAGATACGCAGTATTTT. Translated: CASSFRAASTDTQYF.

The rearrangement links TRBV7-9 to TRBJ1-2; D not resolved. The V gene's germline CDR1 is SEHNR and CDR2 FQNEAQ (reference sequence). The CDR3 contains 14 residues. The germline V and J ends were trimmed by 1 base and 1 base, with 7 bases remaining between them. CDR3 region: CASSLEPNNYGYTF. The CDR3 DNA is TGTGCCAGCAGCTTAGAGCCCAATAACTATGGCTACACCTTC.

The J gene is TRBJ2-3, the V gene TRBV7-9; 11 bases map to TRBD1. Germline-derived CDR1 and CDR2 are SEHNR and FQNEAQ (reference sequence). This CDR3 spans 17 amino acids. J gave up 4 bases and V 5 bases, and 11 bases lay outside the gene matches. CDR3 sequence: CASSTGQGAFEADTQYF. CDR3 DNA sequence: TGTGCCAGCAGCACTGGACAGGGGGCTTTCGAGGCAGATACGCAGTATTTT.

This clone was observed once. V and J are TRBV28 and TRBJ1-5, with 9 nucleotides matching TRBD1. There are 16 residues in the CDR3. Looked up from germline, CDR1 is MDHEN and CDR2 is SYDVKM. The J segment lost 1 base and the V segment lost 4 bases, leaving 5 bases of the junction unmatched. CDR3 in amino acids: CASSSTGGGSNQPQHF. CDR3 bases: TGTGCCAGCAGTTCCACAGGGGGCGGGAGCAATCAGCCCCAGCATTTT.

This clone was found once. The chain is built from TRBV4-1 and TRBJ1-6; tentatively, D is TRBD1 (6 bases). Germline assignment: CDR1 MGHRA and CDR2 YSYEKL. V lost 1 base, J lost 8 bases, and 15 bases lay in between. This CDR3 region has 16 residues. The CDR3 is CASSQGAGQRDSPLHF. The CDR3 region has the DNA TGCGCCAGCAGCCAAGGTGCAGGACAGAGGGATTCACCCCTCCACTTT.

CDR3 protein: CASSRGTGGESNQPQHF. CDR3 sequence (DNA): TGTGCCAGCAGTAGAGGAACAGGGGGCGAGAGCAATCAGCCCCAGCATTTT. The chain links TRBV28 to TRBJ1-5, with TRBD1 matching over 9 bases. The CDR3 is 17 amino acids. Germline lookup yields CDR1 MDHEN and CDR2 SYDVKM. Losses at the gene ends were 5 bases for V and 1 base for J; bases not matched to a gene: 9.

The rearrangement uses TRBV24-1 and TRBJ1-2; 9 nucleotides line up with TRBD1. Germline V gives CDR1 KGHDR, CDR2 SFDVKD. The CDR3 has 15 amino acids. After removal of 3 bases from V and 6 bases from J, the junction contained 7 bases not matched to a gene. The CDR3 here is CATSDQKRQGDGYTF. CDR3 bases: TGTGCCACCAGTGATCAAAAGCGACAGGGGGATGGCTACACCTTC.

The rearrangement uses TRBV5-1 and TRBJ1-5; TRBD1 agrees at 7 bases. Looked up from germline, CDR1 is SGHRS and CDR2 is YFSETQ. The length of the CDR3 is 14 residues. The V segment lost 0 bases and the J segment 6 bases; nucleotides outside the gene matches: 3. The CDR3 loop is CASSLDRGGQPQHF. CDR3 DNA: TGCGCCAGCAGCTTGGACAGGGGTGGTCAGCCCCAGCATTTT.

The sample holds a few counts of this clone. This sequence joins TRBV5-1 and TRBJ2-2, with 7 bases aligning to TRBD1. The germline V gene has CDR1 SGHRS and CDR2 YFSETQ. This CDR3 is built from 13 residues. V was clipped by 6 bases and J by 10 bases; unmatched bases: 9. CDR3 amino acids: CASTTRQGLELFF. For the CDR3, the DNA is TGCGCCAGCACCACCAGACAGGGTTTGGAGCTGTTTTTT. The whole variable domain, remainder taken from reference TRBV5-1 and TRBJ2-2, is KAGVTQTPRYLIKTRGQQVTLSCSPISGHRSVSWYQQTPGQGLQFLFEYFSETQRNKGNFPGRFSGRQFSNSRSEMNVSTLELGDSALYLCASTTRQGLELFFGEGSRLTVL.

The rearrangement joins TRBV28 to TRBJ2-2, with 9 bases lining up with TRBD2. This CDR3 has 15 residues. Germline-derived CDR1 and CDR2 are MDHEN and SYDVKM. V lost 6 bases to trimming and J lost 2 bases; unmatched junction nucleotides: 4. CDR3 residues: CASRLAGSNTGELFF. Here the CDR3 DNA reads TGTGCCAGCAGGCTAGCGGGGTCAAACACCGGGGAGCTGTTTTTT.

The chain has TRBV24-1 and TRBJ2-1; a possible D gene is TRBD1 (5 bases). This CDR3 is 13 amino acids long. Germline-derived CDR1 and CDR2 are KGHDR and SFDVKD. V lost 5 bases and J lost 5, with 9 bases in between. The CDR3 reads CATSVDSDNEQFF. CDR3 nucleotide sequence: TGTGCCACCAGTGTCGACAGCGACAATGAGCAGTTCTTC.

V is TRBV27 and J is TRBJ1-6; 8 bases line up with TRBD1. Unmatched junction bases numbered 5, after V lost 6 bases and J lost 7 bases. Germline V gene lookup returns CDR1 MNHEY and CDR2 SMNVEV (reference sequence). This CDR3 has 14 amino acids. The CDR3 DNA reads TGTGCCAGCAGGCCGGGACAGGAAAATTCACCCCTCCACTTT. It translates to CASRPGQENSPLHF.